This T cell receptor (beta chain) is from a study of T cell changes during pregnancy in multiple sclerosis. Clones were read by immunoSEQ multiplex PCR, and TCRdb kept only the in-frame ones, dropping some. The data hold roughly 74,000 clones, with approximately 91% observed a single time. The CDR3 length is 14 residues. The germline V gene has CDR1 PRHDT and CDR2 FYEKMQ (reference sequence). Trimming at V came to 2 bases and at J to 5 bases, leaving 5 bases not matched to a gene. J is TRBJ2-5 and V is TRBV13; 7 bases fit TRBD2. Sequencing was performed on peripheral blood, taken before pregnancy. This TCR derives from a female donor with multiple sclerosis, enrolled in a pregnancy study. In nucleotides, the CDR3 is TGTGCCAGCAGCTTACCGGGGGGACGGGAGACCCAGTACTTC. Translated: CASSLPGGRETQYF.